This T cell receptor (beta chain) was recovered during a study of blood T cell repertoires in COVID-19. Study-level background: Samples of COVID-19 (acute and convalescent) were obtained from the United States, Italy and Spain.

The protocol was immunoSEQ multiplex PCR, while the TCRdb copy is restricted to in-frame clones and leaves out a portion. The table has under 95,000 clones, about 88% seen once. This TCR derives from a human donor in a cohort sampled during active COVID-19. The sequenced material came from peripheral blood.

CDR3 amino acids: CASSLEAGANTGELFF. CDR3 bases: TGCGCCAGCAGCTTAGAGGCAGGGGCGAACACCGGGGAGCTGTTTTTT. The chain joins TRBV5-1 to TRBJ2-2; perhaps TRBD1 as D (6 bases). Trimming cost V 2 bases and J 0 bases, with 11 bases left between them. The CDR3 has 16 residues. Germline loops: CDR1 SGHRS, CDR2 YFSETQ.